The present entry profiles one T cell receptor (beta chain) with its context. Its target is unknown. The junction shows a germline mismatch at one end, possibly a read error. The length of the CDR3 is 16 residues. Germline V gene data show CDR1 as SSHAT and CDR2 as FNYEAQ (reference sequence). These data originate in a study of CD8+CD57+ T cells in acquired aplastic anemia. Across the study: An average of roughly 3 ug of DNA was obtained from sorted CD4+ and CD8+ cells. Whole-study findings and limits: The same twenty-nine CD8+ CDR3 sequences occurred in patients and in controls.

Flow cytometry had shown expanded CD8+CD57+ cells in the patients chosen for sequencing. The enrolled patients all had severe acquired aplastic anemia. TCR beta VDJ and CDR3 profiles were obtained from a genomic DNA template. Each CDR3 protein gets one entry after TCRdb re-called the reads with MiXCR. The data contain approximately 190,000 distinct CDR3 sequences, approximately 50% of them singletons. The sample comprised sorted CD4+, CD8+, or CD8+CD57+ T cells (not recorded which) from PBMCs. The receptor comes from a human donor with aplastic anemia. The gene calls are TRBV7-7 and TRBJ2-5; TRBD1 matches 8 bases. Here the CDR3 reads CASSSITGTGYETQYF. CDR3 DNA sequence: TGTGCTAGCAGCTCAATAACCGGGACAGGATATGAGACCCAGTACTTC.